This TCR beta chain was obtained from a study of T cells in tuberculosis (dated by TCRdb to between 2017 and 2018). Study-level background: In the study, CD1B tetramers and high-throughput TCR immunosequencing were combined to characterize T cells specific for the mycobacterial lipid antigen glucose monomycolate (GMM). With 9 to 10 people per group, a South African clinical cohort compared IGRA-negative adolescents, IGRA-positive adolescents with latent tuberculosis, and adults with active tuberculosis. PBMC from patients with active tuberculosis were archived either before the start of standard anti-tuberculosis treatment or within 7 days of starting that treatment.

Overall results and qualifications from the work: The smaller NN-distances in active tuberculosis patients were driven in part by shorter CDR3-alpha lengths, while the difference seen for TCR-beta was not statistically significant. With the diverse GMM-specific repertoire as input, a classifier achieved 87% accuracy (AUROC around 0.9), whereas GEM motif frequencies as input gave roughly 70% accuracy. Clinical samples were selected based on the availability of cryopreserved specimens, with adults included as active tuberculosis cases and adolescents included as controls. Compared with IGRA-negative controls, TCR-alpha repertoires from active tuberculosis had smaller mean NN-distances to GMM-specific TCRs, which suggests clonal expansion of these TCRs.

The germline V gene encodes CDR1 MNHEY and CDR2 SMNVEV (reference sequence). V drops 0 bases and J drops 8 bases, leaving 14 bases in between. There are 14 amino acids in the CDR3, from cysteine to phenylalanine inclusive. Of the read, only the CDR3 DNA is kept; its 42 bases are in frame from base 1. Explained via the paper, the time point label denotes: new active TB diagnosis, blood taken before or within 7 days of starting treatment. The patients with active tuberculosis were newly diagnosed, HIV-seronegative South African adults aged 18 years or older. Confirmation of active tuberculosis was based on positive sputum smear microscopy and/or a positive M. tuberculosis culture. Immunosequencing was performed on unsorted cryopreserved PBMC, with around 92,000 T cells per clinical donor covered on average. For this clone: It has no known antigen specificity. Base qualities are not at hand, and no much larger clone is one base apart.

The immunoSEQ multiplex PCR assay was used to generate TCR libraries, with TCR-beta and/or TCR-alpha/delta assays applied to each sample. Amplified TCR libraries were sequenced on the Illumina high-throughput platform. Per the authors' processing: Clustering and dimensionality reduction relied on pairwise TCRdist distances among GMM-specific receptors from T cells that were either sorted ex vivo or expanded in vitro. Each clinical repertoire received a mean NN-distance score, defined as the average TCRdist to the nearest 10% of tetramer-positive reference sequences. GEM TCR motif frequency was calculated as the fraction of unique TCRs that matched known GEM sequences in V/J usage and CDR3 length. Active tuberculosis was classified by linear discriminant analysis with leave-one-out cross-validation, implemented in scikit-learn. In TCRdb, the immuneACCESS table is reduced to in-frame sequences with V and J assigned. These tables do not hold every clone; where another copy was compared, an unresolved V gene accounts for under half, and the others remain unexplained. The V and J calls and clone size are taken from that table; D and trimming were inferred from the DNA. The sample has 20,000 to 25,000 clones on record, over 75% of them singletons. Under 15% of the sample rests with the top ten.

This material consisted of PBMCs, taken at tuberculosis diagnosis. The source of this sequence is an adult with tuberculosis. The chain couples TRBV27 to TRBJ2-7, with TRBD1 perhaps the D gene, on 5 matching bases. In nucleotides, the sequence is TGTGCCAGCAGTTTATCGATCCAGGGTATCAAGCAGTACTTC. It translates to CASSLSIQGIKQYF.